The clone carrying this TCR beta chain has only a few counts. Antigen specificity is unknown. TCRdb re-called the RT-PCR reads through MiXCR, storing one row per CDR3 protein. Here the sample spans a few hundred thousand distinct CDR3 sequences, 12% to 15% being singletons. The J segment lost 8 bases and the V segment lost 3 bases, leaving 7 bases of the junction unmatched. Germline V CDR1 and CDR2: SGHTA, FQGNSA. This CDR3 is 15 amino acids long. This entry belongs to a study of response to subunit inactivated influenza vaccine. Study findings and constraints: The study's authors posited that every seasonal influenza vaccination enlists few new T cells.

This receptor was obtained from a man over 45 who received an inactivated influenza vaccine. Source: PBMCs from blood, taken roughly 12 days after vaccination. The chain carries TRBV7-2 and TRBJ2-1; TRBD2 agrees at 10 bases. CDR3 residues: CASSFSSGSYHEQFF. The CDR3 nucleotides are TGTGCCAGCAGCTTCTCTAGCGGGAGTTACCATGAGCAGTTCTTC.